The entry that follows covers one T cell receptor beta chain sequence. This entry comes from a study of T-cell memory formation after mild COVID-19. This CDR3 has 13 amino acids. Germline-derived CDR1 and CDR2 are SGHTA and FQGNSA. Trimming shortened V by 3 bases and J by 8 bases, and 13 bases separated the two germline ends. Via MiXCR, TCRdb re-called the 5' RACE reads, giving one row per CDR3 protein. The sample has roughly 400,000 distinct CDR3 sequences, about a sixth seen once. The TCR originated in a man aged 18-30 years who had mild COVID-19 (a few samples of this study predate the infection). Cell type and time point are not known. V and J are TRBV7-2 and TRBJ1-1; a weak D match, TRBD1 (6 bases). The source material was PBMCs or a T cell subset sorted from them (not recorded which). DNA for the CDR3: TGTGCCAGCAGCTTTCAGGGGAGATCCGAAGCTTTCTTT. Translation: CASSFQGRSEAFF.